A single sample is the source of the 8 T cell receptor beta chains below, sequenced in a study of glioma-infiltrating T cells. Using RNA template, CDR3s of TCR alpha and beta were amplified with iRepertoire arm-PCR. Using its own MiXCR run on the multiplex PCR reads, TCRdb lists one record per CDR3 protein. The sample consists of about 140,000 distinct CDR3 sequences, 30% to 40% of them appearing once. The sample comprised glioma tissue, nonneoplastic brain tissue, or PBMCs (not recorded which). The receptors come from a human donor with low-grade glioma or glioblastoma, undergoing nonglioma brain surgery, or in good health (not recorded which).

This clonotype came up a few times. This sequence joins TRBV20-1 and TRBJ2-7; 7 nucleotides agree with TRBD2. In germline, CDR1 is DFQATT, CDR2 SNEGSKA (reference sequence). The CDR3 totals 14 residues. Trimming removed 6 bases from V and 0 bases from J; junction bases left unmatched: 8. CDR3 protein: CSALSSGSSYEQYF. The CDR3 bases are TGCAGTGCGCTATCTAGCGGAAGCTCCTACGAGCAGTACTTC.

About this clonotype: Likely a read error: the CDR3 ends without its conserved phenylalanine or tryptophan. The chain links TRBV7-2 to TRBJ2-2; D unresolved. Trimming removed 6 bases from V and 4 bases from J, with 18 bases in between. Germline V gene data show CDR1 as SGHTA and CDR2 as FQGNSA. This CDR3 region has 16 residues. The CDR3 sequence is CASSEFEVRSTGELFL. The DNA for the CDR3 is TGTGCCAGCAGTGAATTCGAGGTCCGCAGCACCGGGGAGCTGTTTCTT.

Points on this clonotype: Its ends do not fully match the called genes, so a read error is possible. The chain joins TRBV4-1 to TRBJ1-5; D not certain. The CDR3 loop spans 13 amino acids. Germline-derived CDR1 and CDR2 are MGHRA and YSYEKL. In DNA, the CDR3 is TGCGCCAGCAGCCAACAGAGCAGTCAGCCCCAGCATTTT. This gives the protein CASSQQSSQPQHF.

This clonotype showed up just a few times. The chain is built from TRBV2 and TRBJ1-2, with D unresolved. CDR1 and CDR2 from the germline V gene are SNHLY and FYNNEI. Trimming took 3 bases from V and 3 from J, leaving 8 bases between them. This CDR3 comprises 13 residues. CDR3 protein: CASSEKDYYGYTF. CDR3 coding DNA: TGTGCCAGCAGTGAGAAGGACTACTATGGCTACACCTTC.

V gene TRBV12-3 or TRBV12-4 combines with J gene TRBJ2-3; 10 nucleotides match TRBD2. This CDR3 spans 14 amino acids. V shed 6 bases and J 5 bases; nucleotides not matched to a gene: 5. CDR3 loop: CASRAGGPQDTQYF. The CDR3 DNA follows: TGTGCCAGCAGAGCGGGAGGGCCACAAGATACGCAGTATTTT.

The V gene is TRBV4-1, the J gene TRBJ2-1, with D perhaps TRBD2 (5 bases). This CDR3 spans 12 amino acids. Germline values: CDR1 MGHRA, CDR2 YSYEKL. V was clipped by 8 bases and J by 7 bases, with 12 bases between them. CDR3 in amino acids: CASRVPGNEQFF. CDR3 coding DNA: TGCGCCAGCCGAGTACCGGGGAATGAGCAGTTCTTC.

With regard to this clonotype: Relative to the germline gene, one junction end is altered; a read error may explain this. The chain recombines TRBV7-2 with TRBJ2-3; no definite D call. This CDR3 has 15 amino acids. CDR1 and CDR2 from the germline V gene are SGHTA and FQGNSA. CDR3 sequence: CVSSPSTWSADTQYF. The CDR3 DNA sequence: TGTGTCAGCAGCCCCTCTACGTGGTCTGCAGATACGCAGTATTTT.

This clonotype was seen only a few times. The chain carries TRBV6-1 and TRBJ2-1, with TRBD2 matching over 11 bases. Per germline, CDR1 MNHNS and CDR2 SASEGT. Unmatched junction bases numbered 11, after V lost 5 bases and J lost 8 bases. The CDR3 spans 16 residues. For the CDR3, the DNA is TGTGCCAGCAGTCCTTTTGCTAGCGGGAGGTTGGATGAGCAGTTCTTC. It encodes CASSPFASGRLDEQFF.